This T cell receptor beta chain was identified in a study of blood T cell repertoires in COVID-19. Study in general: Acute and convalescent COVID-19 specimens originated in the United States, Italy and Spain. Nucleic acid was either cDNA or gDNA, and it came from T cells, B-cell-depleted T cells, or PBMCs.

Per germline, CDR1 ENHRY and CDR2 SYGVKD. The CDR3 consists of 15 residues. V lost 6 bases and J lost 1; bases outside the gene matches: 8. Participants had their cohort set by participant-reported clinical history. Recovered status applied to Cohort 3 donors who had two consecutive negative PCRs. It also applied to those with clearance or with symptom resolution. This table comes from immunoSEQ multiplex PCR, and its TCRdb copy is limited to in-frame clones, with some not included. The sample lists a few hundred thousand clones, more than 65% occurring once. This receptor was obtained from a man aged 45-65 years who had recovered from COVID-19. The rearrangement links TRBV10-3 to TRBJ1-1; 7 bases match TRBD1. Sequencing input: PBMCs or T cells enriched from blood (not recorded which). The CDR3 reads CAISIQGFGNTEAFF. CDR3 DNA: TGTGCCATCAGCATACAGGGGTTTGGGAACACTGAAGCTTTCTTT.